This T cell receptor (beta chain) was identified during a study of blood T cell repertoires in COVID-19. The table came from immunoSEQ multiplex PCR; TCRdb's copy has only in-frame clones and leaves some out. The sample has about 290,000 clones; approximately 91% are singletons. Donors in Cohort 3 counted as recovered after two negative PCRs, clearance, or symptom resolution. Germline loops: CDR1 KGHSH, CDR2 LQKENI. V shed 3 bases and J 5 bases; nucleotides not matched to a gene: 5. The CDR3 is 15 amino acids. The sequencing sample was made of PBMCs or T cells enriched from blood (not recorded which). This sequence joins TRBV18 and TRBJ2-2, with 8 positions matching TRBD1. The clonotype comes from a woman aged 40 to 50 who had recovered from COVID-19. DNA for the CDR3: TGTGCCAGCTCACCGACAGGGGTACTTACCGGGGAGCTGTTTTTT. Protein sequence: CASSPTGVLTGELFF.